Listed here are 8 T cell receptor beta chains from one sample, sequenced in a study of blood T cell repertoires in COVID-19. The table came from immunoSEQ multiplex PCR; TCRdb's copy has only in-frame clones and leaves some out. The sample has tens of thousands of clones; more than 75% are singletons. Sequencing was performed on peripheral blood. The receptors derive from a woman older than 75 with acute or convalescent COVID-19.

The chain carries TRBV11-2 and TRBJ1-3; D may be TRBD1 (5 bases). Trimming shortened V by 1 base and J by 4 bases, and 8 bases separated the two germline ends. Germline-derived CDR1 and CDR2 are SGHAT and FQNNGV. This CDR3 has 14 residues. In DNA, the CDR3 is TGTGCCAGCAGCTTAGTGGGGCTAGGAAACACCATATATTTT. It encodes CASSLVGLGNTIYF. Using reference TRBV11-2 and TRBJ1-3 for the parts outside the CDR3, the full variable domain is EAGVAQSPRYKIIEKRQSVAFWCNPISGHATLYWYQQILGQGPKLLIQFQNNGVVDDSQLPKDRFSAERLKGVDSTLKIQPAKLEDSAVYLCASSLVGLGNTIYFGEGSWLTVV.

This clone was counted once. This rearrangement joins TRBV28 to TRBJ1-1, with D perhaps matching TRBD1 (6 bases). Per the germline V gene, CDR1 is MDHEN and CDR2 is SYDVKM. The CDR3 sequence is 13 residues long. V dropped 5 bases and J dropped 10 bases, with 17 bases sitting between them. The CDR3 protein is CASSMGASRVAFF. For the CDR3, the DNA is TGTGCCAGCAGTATGGGGGCCAGCCGGGTAGCTTTCTTT.

In its sample, this clone was seen a few times. V and J are TRBV20-1 and TRBJ2-3, with 9 bases aligning to TRBD2. V shed 3 bases, J shed 5 bases, and the junction held 12 bases outside the gene matches. The germline V gene encodes CDR1 DFQATT and CDR2 SNEGSKA (reference sequence). This CDR3 spans 16 amino acids. This chain's CDR3 is CSASTSLRGRGDTQYF. The CDR3, as DNA: TGCAGTGCTAGTACCTCCCTGCGCGGGAGGGGAGATACGCAGTATTTT.

The chain employs TRBV7-9 and TRBJ1-2; D is uncertain. CDR1 SEHNR and CDR2 FQNEAQ come from the germline V gene (reference sequence). This CDR3 region has 13 residues. V lost 6 bases and J 8 bases, leaving 16 bases between the germline ends. The CDR3 DNA reads TGTGCCAGCAGTAGAGATCCTTTCCCGGGCTACACCTTC. This codes for CASSRDPFPGYTF.

This clone was counted a few times. The rearrangement uses TRBV5-4 and TRBJ1-2; a possible D gene is TRBD1 (6 bases). Deletions cut 4 bases from V and 8 bases from J, with 12 bases between. CDR1 SGHNT and CDR2 YYREEE come from the germline V gene (reference sequence). The CDR3 has 12 residues. The CDR3 spells CASSSTGYGYTF. The CDR3, as DNA: TGTGCCAGCAGCAGTACAGGGTACGGCTACACCTTC. The variable domain in full, completed from reference TRBV5-4 and TRBJ1-2, reads ETGVTQSPTHLIKTRGQQVTLRCSSQSGHNTVSWYQQALGQGPQFIFQYYREEENGRGNFPPRFSGLQFPNYSSELNVNALELDDSALYLCASSSTGYGYTFGSGTRLTVV.

This chain joins TRBV27 and TRBJ1-3; D unresolved. The CDR3 length is 16 residues. Trimming removed 3 bases from V and 0 bases from J, with 12 bases in between. The germline gives CDR1 MNHEY, CDR2 SMNVEV (reference sequence). Here the CDR3 reads CASSLGGSNSGNTIYF. CDR3 coding DNA: TGTGCCAGCAGTTTGGGAGGCAGCAACTCTGGAAACACCATATATTTT.

The gene calls are TRBV29-1 and TRBJ2-3, with D possibly being TRBD1 (6 bases). The CDR3 totals 13 residues. Germline assignment: CDR1 SQVTM and CDR2 ANQGSEA. Between the trimmed V and J ends, which lost 6 bases and 4 bases, there was a span of 14 bases. The DNA of the CDR3 is TGCAGCGTGACAGGCCGCGCGGCAGATACGCAGTATTTT. Translating it yields CSVTGRAADTQYF.

The V call is TRBV5-1, the J call TRBJ2-5; no definite D call. Per germline, CDR1 SGHRS and CDR2 YFSETQ. The CDR3 runs 15 residues. V lost 0 bases and J 1 base, leaving 10 bases between the germline ends. The CDR3 coding sequence is TGCGCCAGCAGCTTGGCCAGGCAGTTCCAAGAGACCCAGTACTTC. This translates into CASSLARQFQETQYF.